This T cell receptor beta chain was observed in a study of blood T cell repertoires in COVID-19. Germline CDR1 SGHRS, CDR2 YFSETQ. This CDR3 region has 19 residues. Trimming removed 4 bases from V and 1 base from J; junction bases left unmatched: 13. Method: immunoSEQ multiplex PCR; TCRdb's copy keeps in-frame clones and lacks some. The sample has some 200,000 clones; 83% are singletons. The sequenced sample consisted of peripheral blood. The chain recombines TRBV5-1 with TRBJ2-1; the match to TRBD2 covers 11 bases. The source is a woman aged 35 to 49 with acute or convalescent COVID-19. The CDR3 coding sequence is TGCGCCAGCAGCCGACGACTAGCGGGACCGAGACTTTCCTACAATGAGCAGTTCTTC. The encoded protein is CASSRRLAGPRLSYNEQFF. Full variable domain (remainder filled in from reference TRBV5-1 and TRBJ2-1): KAGVTQTPRYLIKTRGQQVTLSCSPISGHRSVSWYQQTPGQGLQFLFEYFSETQRNKGNFPGRFSGRQFSNSRSEMNVSTLELGDSALYLCASSRRLAGPRLSYNEQFFGPGTRLTVL.